This T cell receptor beta chain was sequenced during a study of T cell changes during pregnancy in multiple sclerosis. Repertoires were generated with immunoSEQ multiplex PCR, while TCRdb's copy carries only in-frame clones and drops some. The data show about 36,000 clones, 93% seen once. V lost 6 bases and J lost 7, with 21 bases in between. There are 15 residues in the CDR3. Germline values: CDR1 SGHVS, CDR2 FNYEAQ. The input for sequencing was CD4+ T cells from peripheral blood mononuclear cells, taken in the first trimester of pregnancy. The chain combines TRBV7-6 with TRBJ1-1; perhaps TRBD1 as D (6 bases). The sequence was collected from a female donor with multiple sclerosis, enrolled in a pregnancy study. The CDR3 bases are TGTGCCAGCAGGGAGGGAGGGGGAACGGGGTTTGAAGCTTTCTTT. It yields the protein CASREGGGTGFEAFF.